This T cell receptor (beta chain) comes out of a study of blood T cell repertoires in COVID-19. Study background: Sites across the United States, Italy and Spain contributed samples from acute and convalescent COVID-19. PBMCs, B-cell-depleted T cells, or T cells were the source of the cDNA or gDNA that made up the material.

As handled by the study authors: Reference gene primers were amplified, and this amplification served to estimate nucleated cell counts. The data were produced by immunoSEQ multiplex PCR, yet TCRdb's version contains in-frame clones alone and is incomplete. The V and J calls and clone size come from that table; D and trimming were worked out from the DNA. The top ten hold roughly a sixth of the sample, which has more than 95,000 clones, around nine tenths seen once. This CDR3 is built from 18 residues. From germline, CDR1 is LNHNV and CDR2 YYDKDF (reference sequence). Trimming removed 2 bases from V and 1 base from J; junction bases left unmatched: 9.

V usage is TRBV15 and J usage is TRBJ1-5, with TRBD1 matching over 9 bases. The source material was peripheral blood. This sequence was found in a woman older than 75 in a cohort sampled during active COVID-19. The CDR3 DNA reads as TGTGCCACCAGCAGAACGGGACAGGGCGTGCGGAGCAATCAGCCCCAGCATTTT. It specifies CATSRTGQGVRSNQPQHF.